The 20 T cell receptor beta chains presented below share a single source sample, sequenced in a study of T cell repertoires and HLA-DP antigens. The antigens of these receptors remain unknown. TCRdb's copy holds only in-frame clones and misses some; the assay was immunoSEQ multiplex PCR. The data show about 89,000 clones, with roughly 86% seen just once and 1.5% to 2% held by the top ten. Sequencing was carried out using CD4+ T cells from PBMCs. These receptors all come from a man in his fifties or sixties in good health and CMV-seronegative.

V is TRBV29-1 and J is TRBJ1-2; D call uncertain. Germline V gene data show CDR1 as SQVTM and CDR2 as ANQGSEA. Trimming shortened V by 0 bases and J by 6 bases, and 8 bases separated the two germline ends. The CDR3 contains 12 residues. In DNA form, the CDR3 reads TGCAGCGTTGAAGACCGAGGTAATGGCTACACCTTC. Residues: CSVEDRGNGYTF.

This rearrangement joins TRBV28 to TRBJ1-2; 7 nucleotides agree with TRBD1. Trimming removed 5 bases from V and 4 bases from J; junction bases left unmatched: 10. CDR3 length: 15 residues. CDR1 MDHEN and CDR2 SYDVKM come from the germline V gene. The DNA of the CDR3 is TGTGCCAGCAGTCCCCGGGACAGACACTTCTATGGCTACACCTTC. It codes for CASSPRDRHFYGYTF.

This clone was recorded only once. The chain employs TRBV18 and TRBJ1-2; no clear D gene. The CDR3 loop spans 13 amino acids. Germline CDR1 is KGHSH and CDR2 is LQKENI. The germline V and J ends were trimmed by 6 bases and 2 bases, with 10 bases remaining between them. The CDR3 region is CASSRQENYGYTF. The CDR3 DNA follows: TGTGCCAGCTCGCGACAAGAGAACTATGGCTACACCTTC.

The CDR3 reads CAISPGLAGGETQYF. The DNA of the CDR3 is TGTGCCATCAGTCCGGGACTAGCGGGAGGGGAGACCCAGTACTTC. The V and J genes are TRBV10-3 and TRBJ2-5; TRBD2 aligns across 16 bases. The CDR3 runs 15 residues. CDR1 is ENHRY, CDR2 SYGVKD, per germline. V gave up 5 bases and J gave up 5 bases; unmatched junction bases: 2.

In nucleotides, the CDR3 is TGTGCCAGCAGCCGGGGGGGGGAGACCCAGTACTTC. It is translated as CASSRGGETQYF. V and J are TRBV6-5 and TRBJ2-5; 8 nucleotides line up with TRBD2. The CDR3 is 12 amino acids. Germline assignment: CDR1 MNHEY and CDR2 SVGAGI. The J segment lost 5 bases and the V segment lost 6 bases, leaving 2 bases of the junction unmatched.

This sequence joins TRBV19 and TRBJ2-2; D remains unclear. The germline V and J ends were trimmed by 5 bases and 4 bases, with 14 bases remaining between them. CDR3 length: 15 residues. CDR1 LNHDA and CDR2 SQIVND come from the germline V gene (reference sequence). DNA of the CDR3: TGTGCCAGTAGTTATTACAGAAAAAGCACCGGGGAGCTGTTTTTT. This encodes CASSYYRKSTGELFF. The entire variable domain, with the rest obtained from reference TRBV19 and TRBJ2-2, is as follows: DGGITQSPKYLFRKEGQNVTLSCEQNLNHDAMYWYRQDPGQGLRLIYYSQIVNDFQKGDIAEGYSVSREKKESFPLTVTSAQKNPTAFYLCASSYYRKSTGELFFGEGSRLTVL.

The chain is built from TRBV5-1 and TRBJ2-7, with TRBD1 matching over 10 bases. Germline V gene lookup returns CDR1 SGHRS and CDR2 YFSETQ. Trimming at V came to 7 bases and at J to 5 bases, leaving 9 bases not matched to a gene. This CDR3 has 14 amino acids. CDR3 DNA: TGCGCCAGCGGGGTTCAGACAGGGGGCGACGAGCAGTACTTC. This gives the protein CASGVQTGGDEQYF. Drawing the rest from reference TRBV5-1 and TRBJ2-7, the complete variable domain is KAGVTQTPRYLIKTRGQQVTLSCSPISGHRSVSWYQQTPGQGLQFLFEYFSETQRNKGNFPGRFSGRQFSNSRSEMNVSTLELGDSALYLCASGVQTGGDEQYFGPGTRLTVT.

This chain uses TRBV30 with TRBJ2-7; D is unresolved. This CDR3 contains 13 residues. Trimming pared 2 bases from V and 6 bases from J, leaving 14 bases between. The germline gives CDR1 GTSNPN, CDR2 SVGIG (reference sequence). The CDR3 DNA sequence: TGTGCCTGGAGTCCCCTCAAGCGCGGCGAGCAGTACTTC. Amino acids: CAWSPLKRGEQYF.

The chain couples TRBV19 to TRBJ2-2; 9 nucleotides agree with TRBD1. V shed 6 bases and J 0 bases; nucleotides not matched to a gene: 5. Germline V gives CDR1 LNHDA, CDR2 SQIVND (reference sequence). The CDR3 extends over 16 amino acids. CDR3 protein: CASRNRQGANTGELFF. CDR3 in DNA: TGTGCCAGTAGAAACAGACAGGGGGCGAACACCGGGGAGCTGTTTTTT.

Only one count was recorded for this clone. The chain employs TRBV5-1 and TRBJ2-3; 9 bases line up with TRBD1. Looked up from germline, CDR1 is SGHRS and CDR2 is YFSETQ. This CDR3 is 14 amino acids long. Trimming removed 2 bases from V and 5 bases from J; junction bases left unmatched: 3. The CDR3 bases are TGCGCCAGCAGCTTCGGACAGGGGCAAGATACGCAGTATTTT. Protein: CASSFGQGQDTQYF.

The chain carries TRBV7-9 and TRBJ2-1; 10 bases line up with TRBD2. Trimming cost V 4 bases and J 6 bases; bases outside gene matches: 6. The CDR3 loop spans 15 amino acids. The germline CDR1 and CDR2 sequences are SEHNR and FQNEAQ (reference sequence). In DNA, the CDR3 is TGTGCCAGCAGCTCAGGGTCTAGCGGGGGCAATGAGCAGTTCTTC. This encodes CASSSGSSGGNEQFF.

This chain joins TRBV6-6 and TRBJ2-7; D remains unclear. V lost 9 bases and J 6 bases, leaving 21 bases between the germline ends. CDR1 is MNHNY and CDR2 is SVGAGI in the germline V gene (reference sequence). There are 14 residues in the CDR3. CDR3 region: CASSVRTGSTEQYF. DNA for the CDR3: TGTGCCAGTTCGGTACGGACCGGGTCTACCGAGCAGTACTTC.

The chain uses TRBV5-1 and TRBJ2-4; 8 bases map to TRBD2. With V trimmed by 3 bases and J by 7 bases, 12 bases remained unmatched. The CDR3 is 16 amino acids. Germline values: CDR1 SGHRS, CDR2 YFSETQ. The CDR3: CASSSTTGSGSNIQYF. DNA for the CDR3: TGCGCCAGCAGCTCGACTACAGGGAGCGGGAGTAACATTCAGTACTTC.

This chain links TRBV7-2 with TRBJ1-6; 9 nucleotides align to TRBD1. The germline V gene has CDR1 SGHTA and CDR2 FQGNSA. With 5 bases clipped from V and 10 bases from J, the junction kept 9 bases outside the gene matches. There are 15 residues in the CDR3. CDR3 loop: CASSEPGQGRSPLHF. The CDR3 nucleotides are TGTGCCAGCAGCGAACCGGGACAGGGAAGGTCACCCCTCCACTTT.

The rearrangement uses TRBV28 and TRBJ2-1, with TRBD2 matching over 9 bases. Per germline, CDR1 MDHEN and CDR2 SYDVKM. The CDR3 length is 14 residues. V was clipped by 10 bases and J by 5 bases; unmatched bases: 9. CDR3 in amino acids: CATLALAGDNEQFF. The CDR3 nucleotides are TGTGCCACCCTGGCATTAGCGGGGGACAATGAGCAGTTCTTC.

The chain joins TRBV7-2 to TRBJ2-2; 7 nucleotides align to TRBD1. The CDR3 is 17 residues long. Germline CDR1 SGHTA, CDR2 FQGNSA. The J segment lost 4 bases and the V segment lost 5 bases, leaving 13 bases of the junction unmatched. CDR3 DNA: TGTGCCAGCAGCCACATTCCTACAGGGGCGGCCACCGGGGAGCTGTTTTTT. Translation: CASSHIPTGAATGELFF.

This chain connects TRBV28 to TRBJ2-2; weak D call: TRBD2 (5 bases). CDR3 length: 13 residues. Trimming took off 7 bases at V and 6 bases at J, with 12 bases between the two ends. Germline lookup yields CDR1 MDHEN and CDR2 SYDVKM. The CDR3 is CASTLTISGELFF. The CDR3 coding sequence is TGTGCCAGCACCCTGACTATTTCCGGGGAGCTGTTTTTT.

This chain connects TRBV4-3 to TRBJ1-2; no definite D call. This CDR3 is built from 15 residues. V was clipped by 2 bases and J by 6 bases, with 16 bases between them. Germline V gene lookup returns CDR1 LGHNA and CDR2 YSLEER. The CDR3 DNA sequence: TGCGCCAGCAGCCAACAGACGGACCTATTTAATGGCTACACCTTC. Its translation is CASSQQTDLFNGYTF.

The chain uses TRBV28 and TRBJ2-7; 9 nucleotides match TRBD1. Germline V lookup: CDR1 MDHEN, CDR2 SYDVKM. The J segment lost 5 bases and the V segment lost 4 bases, leaving 9 bases of the junction unmatched. CDR3 size: 15 residues. CDR3 sequence: CASSSPGTGYHEQYF. CDR3 DNA sequence: TGTGCCAGCAGTTCCCCCGGGACAGGGTACCACGAGCAGTACTTC. The variable domain in full, with the rest retrieved from reference TRBV28 and TRBJ2-7, is DVKVTQSSRYLVKRTGEKVFLECVQDMDHENMFWYRQDPGLGLRLIYFSYDVKMKEKGDIPEGYSVSREKKERFSLILESASTNQTSMYLCASSSPGTGYHEQYFGPGTRLTVT.

This chain links TRBV7-9 with TRBJ2-3, with D perhaps TRBD1 or TRBD2 (5 bases each). Between the trimmed V and J ends, which lost 4 bases and 2 bases, there was a span of 16 bases. The CDR3 spans 16 residues. CDR1 SEHNR and CDR2 FQNEAQ come from the germline V gene (reference sequence). The CDR3 sequence: CASSYWDPRLTDTQYF. In nucleotides, the CDR3 is TGTGCCAGCAGCTACTGGGACCCTCGACTCACAGATACGCAGTATTTT.